Presented here are 19 T cell receptor beta chains from one specimen sequenced in a study of blood T cell repertoires in COVID-19. Produced via immunoSEQ multiplex PCR; TCRdb's table is partial and in-frame only. The data contain approximately 130,000 clones, around 85% of them singletons. The material sequenced was peripheral blood. These receptors came from a woman between 45 and 60 years old who had recovered from COVID-19.

CDR3 in DNA: TGTGCCAGCAGCCAAGAGAAGAGCCTAGCGGACTACGAGCAGTACTTC. Protein sequence: CASSQEKSLADYEQYF. The V and J genes are TRBV4-2 and TRBJ2-7, with 7 bases fitting TRBD2. The germline V gene has CDR1 LGHNA and CDR2 YNFKEQ. The CDR3 sequence is 16 residues long. Trimming took 0 bases from V and 3 from J; bases not matched to a gene: 8.

The genes are TRBV4-2 and TRBJ1-1; 8 bases map to TRBD1. CDR3 length: 14 amino acids. In germline, CDR1 is LGHNA, CDR2 YNFKEQ. The trim removed 1 base at V and 4 bases at J, leaving 2 bases unmatched. The CDR3 is CASSQAGGITEAFF. The CDR3 region has the DNA TGTGCCAGCAGCCAAGCAGGGGGCATCACTGAAGCTTTCTTT.

The chain links TRBV19 to TRBJ2-7, with 10 bases matching TRBD1. J was trimmed by 4 bases and V by 6 bases; bases with no gene match: 6. The CDR3 spans 14 residues. Germline V CDR1 and CDR2: LNHDA, SQIVND (reference sequence). The CDR3 here is CASSPDRGIYEQYF. CDR3 in DNA: TGTGCCAGTAGCCCGGACAGGGGGATATACGAGCAGTACTTC.

This clone was seen repeatedly, ten times or more. The V call is TRBV30, the J call TRBJ2-7; D is unclear. Germline lookup yields CDR1 GTSNPN and CDR2 SVGIG (reference sequence). CDR3 length: 11 amino acids. Between the trimmed V and J ends, which lost 0 bases and 6 bases, there was a span of 6 bases. CDR3 sequence (DNA): TGTGCCTGGAGTGTGTCTTCCGAGCAGTACTTC. The encoded protein is CAWSVSSEQYF.

The chain uses TRBV4-1 and TRBJ2-5; D not resolved. CDR3 length equals 13 residues. V was trimmed by 4 bases and J by 2 bases, leaving 8 bases between them. Germline V gene data show CDR1 as MGHRA and CDR2 as YSYEKL. The CDR3 loop reads CASSPRPQETQYF. CDR3 in DNA: TGCGCCAGCAGCCCTAGGCCTCAAGAGACCCAGTACTTC.

V and J are TRBV7-9 and TRBJ1-1; D is undetermined. Trimming removed 5 bases from V and 4 bases from J, with 11 bases in between. The CDR3 loop spans 13 amino acids. Germline values: CDR1 SEHNR, CDR2 FQNEAQ (reference sequence). This chain's CDR3 is CASSATSGTEAFF. The CDR3, as DNA: TGTGCCAGCAGCGCCACCTCGGGCACTGAAGCTTTCTTT. Variable domain in full (rest from reference TRBV7-9 and TRBJ1-1): DTGVSQNPRHKITKRGQNVTFRCDPISEHNRLYWYRQTLGQGPEFLTYFQNEAQLEKSRLLSDRFSAERPKGSFSTLEIQRTEQGDSAMYLCASSATSGTEAFFGQGTRLTVV.

The chain links TRBV9 to TRBJ1-2; 12 nucleotides match TRBD1. The J segment lost 0 bases and the V segment lost 5 bases, leaving 5 bases of the junction unmatched. The germline V gene encodes CDR1 SGDLS and CDR2 YYNGEE. This CDR3 has 16 residues. CDR3 bases: TGTGCCAGCAGGGGACAGGGGGCCACGACTAACTATGGCTACACCTTC. Protein product: CASRGQGATTNYGYTF. Variable domain in full (rest from reference TRBV9 and TRBJ1-2): DSGVTQTPKHLITATGQRVTLRCSPRSGDLSVYWYQQSLDQGLQFLIQYYNGEERAKGNILERFSAQQFPDLHSELNLSSLELGDSALYFCASRGQGATTNYGYTFGSGTRLTVV.

This clone appeared a single time. The chain couples TRBV3-1 (or the pseudogene TRBV3-2) to TRBJ2-7; the match to TRBD1 covers 9 bases. Germline assignment: CDR1 LGHDT and CDR2 YNNKEL (reference sequence). Trimming at V came to 5 bases and at J to 6 bases, leaving 8 bases not matched to a gene. The CDR3 is made up of 14 amino acids. CDR3 sequence (DNA): TGTGCCAGCAGCTCGGCGGGACAGGGTTCCGAGCAGTACTTC. It translates to CASSSAGQGSEQYF.

The J gene is TRBJ1-5, the V gene TRBV2, with TRBD1 matching 7 bases. V was clipped by 8 bases and J by 5 bases; unmatched bases: 9. Germline V gives CDR1 SNHLY, CDR2 FYNNEI. This CDR3 region has 14 residues. The CDR3 bases are TGTGCCAGCGGAAGACAGGGTATTGATCAGCCCCAGCATTTT. It translates to CASGRQGIDQPQHF.

The V and J genes are TRBV4-1 and TRBJ2-1, with 10 positions matching TRBD2. Unmatched junction bases numbered 9, after V lost 5 bases and J lost 2 bases. Germline CDR1 is MGHRA and CDR2 is YSYEKL. This CDR3 is 17 amino acids long. The CDR3, as DNA: TGCGCCAGCAGCGTTGGGGGGCTAGCGGGAGCCTACAATGAGCAGTTCTTC. This codes for CASSVGGLAGAYNEQFF.

V is TRBV5-6 and J is TRBJ2-7; maybe TRBD2 (5 bases). CDR1 and CDR2 from the germline V gene are SGHDT and YYEEEE. Trimming took 1 base from V and 3 from J, leaving 14 bases between them. The CDR3 extends over 15 amino acids. CDR3 region: CASSLYGPGIYEQYF. The CDR3 nucleotides are TGTGCCAGCAGCTTGTATGGCCCGGGAATCTACGAGCAGTACTTC.

Points on this clone: The same CDR3 also results from other DNA sequences found in this sample. The chain has TRBV5-1 and TRBJ2-1; 9 bases are shared with TRBD2. J was trimmed by 1 base and V by 1 base; bases with no gene match: 3. Germline V gives CDR1 SGHRS, CDR2 YFSETQ. The CDR3 has 16 residues. The CDR3 nucleotides read TGCGCCAGCAGCTTGACCCTAGCGGGATCCTACAATGAGCAGTTCTTC. Translation gives CASSLTLAGSYNEQFF.

This chain links TRBV7-2 with TRBJ2-5; 9 bases are a match to TRBD2. The length of the CDR3 is 15 residues. V lost 5 bases and J lost 2; bases outside the gene matches: 6. Germline V gene data show CDR1 as SGHTA and CDR2 as FQGNSA. CDR3 sequence (DNA): TGTGCCAGCAGCCCTCAGCGGGGGGATCAAGAGACCCAGTACTTC. Its protein product is CASSPQRGDQETQYF.

This clone was recorded a few times. V and J are TRBV6-2 or TRBV6-3 and TRBJ1-1; no reliable D call. Germline values: CDR1 MNHEY, CDR2 SVGEGT. The CDR3 runs to 16 residues. With 0 bases removed from V and 6 bases from J, the gap between germline ends came to 17 bases. The CDR3 sequence is CASSYSSTHGSAEAFF. CDR3 sequence (DNA): TGTGCCAGCAGTTACTCGAGCACACACGGGTCCGCTGAAGCTTTCTTT.

The V gene is TRBV18, the J gene TRBJ1-1; the D gene is possibly TRBD1 (5 bases). Germline assignment: CDR1 KGHSH and CDR2 LQKENI. The CDR3 sequence is 15 residues long. The ends were cut back, 4 bases at V and 0 bases at J, with 12 bases in the middle. The CDR3 loop reads CASSLRGGVNTEAFF. The CDR3 region has the DNA TGTGCCAGCTCACTCCGCGGGGGGGTGAACACTGAAGCTTTCTTT.

This clone appeared a few times. The chain combines TRBV4-2 with TRBJ1-1; D is possibly TRBD1 (5 bases). The germline CDR1 and CDR2 sequences are LGHNA and YNFKEQ. The ends were cut back, 4 bases at V and 7 bases at J, with 13 bases in the middle. This CDR3 contains 13 residues. The chain's CDR3 is CASSLSGALEAFF. DNA of the CDR3: TGTGCCAGCAGCCTTAGCGGGGCTCTTGAAGCTTTCTTT.

J is TRBJ2-5 and V is TRBV24-1; a weak D match, TRBD2 (5 bases). V dropped 2 bases and J dropped 3 bases, with 9 bases sitting between them. The CDR3 runs to 14 residues. CDR1 is KGHDR and CDR2 is SFDVKD in the germline V gene. This CDR3 reads CATSDWGAEETQYF. Written as DNA, the CDR3 is TGTGCCACCAGTGATTGGGGAGCGGAAGAGACCCAGTACTTC.

CDR3 in amino acids: CASSQVFRGAGANVLTF. The CDR3 DNA reads as TGTGCCAGCAGCCAAGTATTTCGGGGGGCAGGGGCCAACGTCCTGACTTTC. The rearrangement joins TRBV3-1 (or the pseudogene TRBV3-2) to TRBJ2-6, with TRBD2 as a possible D gene (7 bases). The CDR3 consists of 17 residues. Germline-derived CDR1 and CDR2 are LGHDT and YNNKEL (reference sequence). V lost 1 base and J lost 4, with 14 bases in between.

This chain links TRBV7-9 with TRBJ1-3; D gene uncertain. CDR3 length: 15 residues. The V and J ends lost 5 bases and 0 bases respectively, with 11 bases between them. CDR1 is SEHNR and CDR2 is FQNEAQ in the germline V gene (reference sequence). CDR3 sequence: CASSNLRSSGNTIYF. DNA of the CDR3: TGTGCCAGCAGCAATTTGAGGAGCTCTGGAAACACCATATATTTT.